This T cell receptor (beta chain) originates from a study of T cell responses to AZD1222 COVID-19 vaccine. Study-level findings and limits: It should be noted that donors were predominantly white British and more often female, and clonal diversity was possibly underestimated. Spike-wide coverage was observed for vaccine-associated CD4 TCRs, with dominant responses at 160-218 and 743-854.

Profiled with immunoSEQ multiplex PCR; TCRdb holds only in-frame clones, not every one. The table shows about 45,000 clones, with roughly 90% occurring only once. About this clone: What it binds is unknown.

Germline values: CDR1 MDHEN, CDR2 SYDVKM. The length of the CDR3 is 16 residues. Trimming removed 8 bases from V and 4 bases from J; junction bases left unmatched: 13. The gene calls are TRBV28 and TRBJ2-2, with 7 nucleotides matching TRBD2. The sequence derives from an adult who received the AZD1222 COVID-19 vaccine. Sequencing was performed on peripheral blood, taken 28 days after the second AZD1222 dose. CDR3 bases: TGTGCCAGCCTCCCTGGGGGGGTTTTGGGCACCGGGGAGCTGTTTTTT. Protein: CASLPGGVLGTGELFF.